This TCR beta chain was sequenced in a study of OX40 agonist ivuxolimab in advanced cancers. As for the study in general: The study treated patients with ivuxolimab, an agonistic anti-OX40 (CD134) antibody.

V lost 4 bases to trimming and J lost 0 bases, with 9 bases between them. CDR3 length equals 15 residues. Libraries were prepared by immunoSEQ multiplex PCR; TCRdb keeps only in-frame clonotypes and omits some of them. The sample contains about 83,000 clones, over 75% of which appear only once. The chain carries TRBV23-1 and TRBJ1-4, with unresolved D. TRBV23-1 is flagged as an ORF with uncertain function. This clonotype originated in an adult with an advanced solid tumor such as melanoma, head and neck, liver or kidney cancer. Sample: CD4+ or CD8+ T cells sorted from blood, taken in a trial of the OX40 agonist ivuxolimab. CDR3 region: CASSLRETTNEKLFF. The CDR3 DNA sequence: TGCGCCAGCAGTCTAAGGGAAACAACTAATGAAAAACTGTTTTTT.